This T cell receptor (beta chain) came from a study of neoadjuvant anti-PD-1 for oral cavity cancer. V gave up 4 bases and J gave up 9 bases, with 17 bases separating them. The CDR3 has 14 amino acids. Germline V gene lookup returns CDR1 SGHNT and CDR2 YYREEE (reference sequence). Some clones are missing from TCRdb's copy, which holds only in-frame ones; the method was immunoSEQ multiplex PCR. In the table there are more than 8,000 clones, 60% to 75% of which are singletons. Time point given: after neoadjuvant nivolumab, at surgical resection. The chain recombines TRBV5-4 with TRBJ2-1; a weak D match, TRBD2 (7 bases). Specimen: PBMCs, collected after nivolumab (anti-PD-1) treatment. This TCR derives from a person between 40 and 79 years old with oral cavity squamous cell carcinoma. The chain's CDR3 is CASSRGGGAGEQFF. The CDR3 DNA is TGTGCCAGCAGCCGGGGAGGGGGAGCTGGTGAGCAGTTCTTC. The variable domain in full, completed from reference TRBV5-4 and TRBJ2-1, reads ETGVTQSPTHLIKTRGQQVTLRCSSQSGHNTVSWYQQALGQGPQFIFQYYREEENGRGNFPPRFSGLQFPNYSSELNVNALELDDSALYLCASSRGGGAGEQFFGPGTRLTVL.